This T cell receptor beta chain emerged from a study of CD8+ T cells in alopecia areata. On the study more broadly: Tofacitinib was given for 6 to 18 months, then stopped for 6 months.

Extraction and reverse transcription of RNA yielded cDNA as the sequencing template. TCRdb's copy holds only in-frame clones and misses some; the assay was immunoSEQ multiplex PCR. The sample yields more than 150,000 clones, roughly 53% seen once. Treatment noted: oral pan-JAK inhibitor, 5-10 mg twice daily. The V end lost 4 bases, the J end lost 3 bases, and 15 bases lay between the germline ends. CDR3 length equals 15 residues. The V gene's germline CDR1 is SGHRS and CDR2 YFSETQ. This clonotype originated in a human donor with alopecia areata. The chain carries TRBV5-1 and TRBJ2-3; possible D gene TRBD2, 5 bases. Source: CD8+ T cells sorted from blood, taken at week 24, from a patient treated with tofacitinib. The CDR3 region has the DNA TGCGCCAGCAGCGCGCCTAGCCTCATTACAGATACGCAGTATTTT. It encodes CASSAPSLITDTQYF. Complete variable domain (other parts from reference TRBV5-1 and TRBJ2-3): KAGVTQTPRYLIKTRGQQVTLSCSPISGHRSVSWYQQTPGQGLQFLFEYFSETQRNKGNFPGRFSGRQFSNSRSEMNVSTLELGDSALYLCASSAPSLITDTQYFGPGTRLTVL.